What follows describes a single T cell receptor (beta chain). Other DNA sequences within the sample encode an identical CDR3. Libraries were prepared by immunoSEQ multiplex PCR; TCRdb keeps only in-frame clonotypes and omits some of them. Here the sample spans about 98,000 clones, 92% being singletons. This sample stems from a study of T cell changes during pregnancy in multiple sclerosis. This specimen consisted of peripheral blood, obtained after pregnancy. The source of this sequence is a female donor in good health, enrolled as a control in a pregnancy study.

The DNA for the CDR3 is TGTGCCAGCTCTCCCGGGACAGGGGGGCAGCCCCAGCATTTT. The encoded protein is CASSPGTGGQPQHF. The chain carries TRBV18 and TRBJ1-5; TRBD1 matches at 11 bases. The CDR3 has 14 residues. Germline V gives CDR1 KGHSH, CDR2 LQKENI. Losses at the gene ends were 6 bases for V and 7 bases for J; bases not matched to a gene: 5.